This TCR beta chain was profiled in a study of blood T cell repertoires in COVID-19. Overall study: The study drew acute and convalescent COVID-19 samples from the United States, Italy and Spain.

The CDR3 sequence is 14 residues long. The germline V gene encodes CDR1 MNHEY and CDR2 SVGAGI. V lost 7 bases to trimming and J lost 6 bases, with 19 bases between them. In the study's own analysis: Researchers report that nucleated cell counts were estimated from reference gene primer amplification. Profiling relied on immunoSEQ multiplex PCR, and the TCRdb table lists in-frame clones only, not all of them. The V and J calls and the clone size are those of that table, but D and trimming were determined from the DNA. Found here are 200,000 to 300,000 clones, roughly 90% of them singletons; the top ten hold over 0.55%.

Sequenced material: peripheral blood. The chain uses TRBV6-5 and TRBJ2-7; D might be TRBD1 (5 bases). This sequence originates from a human donor in a cohort sampled during active COVID-19. CDR3 DNA sequence: TGTGCCAGCAAGGCGCAGGGTCCTAGAGGCGAGCAGTACTTC. Its translation is CASKAQGPRGEQYF.